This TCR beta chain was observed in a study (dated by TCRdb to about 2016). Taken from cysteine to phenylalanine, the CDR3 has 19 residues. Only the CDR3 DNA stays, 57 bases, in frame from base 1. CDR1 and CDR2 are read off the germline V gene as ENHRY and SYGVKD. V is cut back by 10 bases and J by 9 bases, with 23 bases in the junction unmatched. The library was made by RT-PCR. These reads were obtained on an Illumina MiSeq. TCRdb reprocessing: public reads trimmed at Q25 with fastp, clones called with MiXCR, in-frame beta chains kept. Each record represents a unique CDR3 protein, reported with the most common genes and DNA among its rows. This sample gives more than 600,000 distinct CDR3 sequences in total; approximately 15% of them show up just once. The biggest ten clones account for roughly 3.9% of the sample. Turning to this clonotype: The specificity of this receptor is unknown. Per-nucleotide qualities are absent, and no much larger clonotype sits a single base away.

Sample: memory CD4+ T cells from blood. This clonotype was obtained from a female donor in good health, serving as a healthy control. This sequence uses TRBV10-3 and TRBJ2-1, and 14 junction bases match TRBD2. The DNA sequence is TGTGCCAGCAGCCACCCGGGACTAGCGGGAGTAGGGGTGTACGGTGAGCAGTTCTTC. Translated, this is CASSHPGLAGVGVYGEQFF.